The entry that follows covers one TCR beta chain sequence. Seattle patients were enrolled while actively infected and followed longitudinally. This sample is part of a study of blood T cell repertoires in COVID-19. The CDR3 covers 18 residues. V was clipped by 5 bases and J by 1 base, with 18 bases between them. Germline loops: CDR1 SEHNR, CDR2 FQNEAQ (reference sequence). The method was immunoSEQ multiplex PCR; TCRdb's version includes in-frame clones alone and lacks a portion of them. The data contain under 150,000 clones, 70% to 90% of them singletons. This clonotype was sampled from a woman aged 60-70 years with COVID-19, enrolled during active disease. This chain links TRBV7-9 with TRBJ2-6; perhaps TRBD1 as D (5 bases). Sequencing was carried out using peripheral blood. Here the CDR3 DNA reads TGTGCCAGCAGCCTTTGGCAGGGATCTGGATCTGGGGCCAACGTCCTGACTTTC. This translates into CASSLWQGSGSGANVLTF.